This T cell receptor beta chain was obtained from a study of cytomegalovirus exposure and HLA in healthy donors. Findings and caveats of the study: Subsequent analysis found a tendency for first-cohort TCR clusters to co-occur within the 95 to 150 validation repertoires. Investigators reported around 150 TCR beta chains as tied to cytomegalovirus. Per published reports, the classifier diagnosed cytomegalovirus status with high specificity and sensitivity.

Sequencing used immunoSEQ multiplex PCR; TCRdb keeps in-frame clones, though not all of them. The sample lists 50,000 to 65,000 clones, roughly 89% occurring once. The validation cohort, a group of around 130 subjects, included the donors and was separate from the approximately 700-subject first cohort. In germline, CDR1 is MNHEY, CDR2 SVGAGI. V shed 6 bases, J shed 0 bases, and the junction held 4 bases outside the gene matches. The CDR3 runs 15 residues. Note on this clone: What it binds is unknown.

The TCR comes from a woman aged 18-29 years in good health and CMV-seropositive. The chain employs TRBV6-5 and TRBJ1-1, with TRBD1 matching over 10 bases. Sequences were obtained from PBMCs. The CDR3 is CASRRTGGVNTEAFF. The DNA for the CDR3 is TGTGCCAGCAGAAGGACAGGGGGAGTGAACACTGAAGCTTTCTTT.